A single sample gave rise to the 11 T cell receptor beta chains below, sequenced in a study of Ad26.COV2.S vaccination and SARS-CoV-2 variants (dated by TCRdb to about 2021). Libraries were constructed by the immunoSEQ multiplex PCR assay. TCRdb retrieved this table from immuneACCESS and kept in-frame rearrangements only. Not all clones are present; in checked studies, unresolved V genes account for under half, and no reason is known for the remainder. The table for this sample lists roughly 410,000 clones; 80% to 90% of them were counted only once. The biggest ten clones account for about 7.4% of the sample. In light of the paper, this sample's treatment or condition label describes: some 19 received Ad26.COV2.S at low or high dose, single or two shots; a few received placebo; per-sample allocation not given. Repertoires of vaccine and placebo recipients were sequenced from samples taken on day 63 after the first injection.

The sample here was peripheral blood, taken in a trial of Ad26.COV2.S vaccine versus placebo. All receptors come from a person between 18 and 59 years old who received the Ad26.COV2.S COVID-19 vaccine or a placebo.

The chain links TRBV5-4 to TRBJ2-2; TRBD2 agrees at 11 bases. CDR1 is SGHNT and CDR2 is YYREEE in the germline V gene (reference sequence). With 1 base clipped from V and 6 bases from J, the junction kept 8 bases outside the gene matches. This CDR3 comprises 17 residues. CDR3 coding DNA: TGTGCCAGCAGCTTGTCACTAGCGGGGGTGAGGGCCGGGGAGCTGTTTTTT. It codes for CASSLSLAGVRAGELFF.

The rearrangement uses TRBV12-3 or TRBV12-4 and TRBJ1-2, with no clear D. CDR3 size: 11 residues. Deletions cut 7 bases from V and 4 bases from J, with 7 bases between. Here the CDR3 DNA reads TGTGCCAGCAAGAGACTCTATGGCTACACCTTC. Translated, it gives CASKRLYGYTF.

This sequence joins TRBV4-1 and TRBJ1-6; D is ambiguous. The V and J ends lost 2 bases and 8 bases respectively, with 10 bases between them. CDR3 size: 14 residues. Germline V gene sequence: CDR1 MGHRA, CDR2 YSYEKL. The CDR3 protein is CASSQSITDSPLHF. The CDR3 DNA is TGCGCCAGCAGCCAATCGATCACTGATTCACCCCTCCACTTT.

The chain employs TRBV7-9 and TRBJ2-5, with 7 bases that match TRBD2. CDR1 and CDR2 from the germline V gene are SEHNR and FQNEAQ (reference sequence). The CDR3 spans 15 residues. The junction had 10 bases not matched to a gene; V was cut back by 5 bases and J by 4 bases. CDR3 residues: CASSPRLAGRETQYF. CDR3 sequence (DNA): TGTGCCAGCAGCCCTAGGTTAGCGGGTAGAGAGACCCAGTACTTC.

The rearrangement links TRBV19 to TRBJ2-2; D gene uncertain. Germline CDR1 and CDR2: LNHDA and SQIVND (reference sequence). V lost 7 bases and J 2 bases, leaving 8 bases between the germline ends. CDR3 size: 13 residues. DNA of the CDR3: TGTGCCAGTACCTGGCAAAACACCGGGGAGCTGTTTTTT. Translation: CASTWQNTGELFF. Combining the CDR3 with reference TRBV19 and TRBJ2-2 gives the whole variable domain DGGITQSPKYLFRKEGQNVTLSCEQNLNHDAMYWYRQDPGQGLRLIYYSQIVNDFQKGDIAEGYSVSREKKESFPLTVTSAQKNPTAFYLCASTWQNTGELFFGEGSRLTVL.

CDR3 loop: CASSNAATTGELFF. The CDR3 region has the DNA TGCGCCAGCAGCAACGCCGCGACCACCGGGGAGCTGTTTTTT. The chain employs TRBV5-1 and TRBJ2-2, with D unclear. V lost 4 bases and J lost 4, with 11 bases in between. This CDR3 contains 14 residues. Per germline, CDR1 SGHRS and CDR2 YFSETQ. The complete variable domain, with remaining parts taken from reference TRBV5-1 and TRBJ2-2, reads KAGVTQTPRYLIKTRGQQVTLSCSPISGHRSVSWYQQTPGQGLQFLFEYFSETQRNKGNFPGRFSGRQFSNSRSEMNVSTLELGDSALYLCASSNAATTGELFFGEGSRLTVL.

CDR3 nucleotides: TGTGCTAGTGGCATGGGACAGGGGGAGCATTTT. Amino acids: CASGMGQGEHF. V gene TRBV12-5 combines with J gene TRBJ1-5; 11 bases match TRBD1. Trimming removed 6 bases from V and 14 bases from J; junction bases left unmatched: 3. The CDR3 is 11 amino acids. The germline gives CDR1 LGHNT, CDR2 FRNRAP.

The chain couples TRBV2 to TRBJ2-7; maybe TRBD1 (6 bases). The CDR3 is 15 residues long. The ends were cut back, 6 bases at V and 0 bases at J, with 15 bases in the middle. Germline V CDR1 and CDR2: SNHLY, FYNNEI. This chain's CDR3 is CASSITGTLSYEQYF. The CDR3, as DNA: TGTGCCAGCAGCATCACCGGGACACTCTCCTACGAGCAGTACTTC.

CDR3: CASTNQMNTEAFF. CDR3 DNA sequence: TGTGCCAGCACCAATCAAATGAACACTGAAGCTTTCTTT. The genes are TRBV11-2 and TRBJ1-1; D call uncertain. CDR1 SGHAT and CDR2 FQNNGV come from the germline V gene. The CDR3 has 13 residues. Trimming stripped 7 bases from V and 0 bases from J, with 9 bases between.

This chain joins TRBV5-1 and TRBJ1-2; D is unresolved. Germline V gives CDR1 SGHRS, CDR2 YFSETQ. V was shortened by 3 bases and J by 3 bases, with 9 bases between the two germline ends. There are 13 residues in the CDR3. The CDR3 loop reads CASSSQRDYGYTF. The CDR3 nucleotides are TGCGCCAGCAGCTCGCAGCGGGACTATGGCTACACCTTC.

The V and J genes are TRBV6-5 and TRBJ2-3; possibly TRBD1 for D (5 bases). Germline V gene lookup returns CDR1 MNHEY and CDR2 SVGAGI. V shed 2 bases and J shed 14 bases, with 14 bases lying between them. This CDR3 region has 12 residues. This CDR3 reads CASSYPGQGLYF. The CDR3 coding sequence is TGTGCCAGCAGTTACCCGGGCCAGGGTCTGTATTTT.